This TCR beta chain is drawn from a study of OX40 agonist ivuxolimab in advanced cancers. Overall study: Patients were infused with ivuxolimab every 2 weeks at 0.01 to 10 mg/kg. Study-wide points: Low levels of normalized T-cell clonal expansion also appeared in some nonresponders.

The CDR3 is 13 amino acids. In germline, CDR1 is LNHDA, CDR2 SQIVND (reference sequence). V lost 10 bases to trimming and J lost 5 bases, with 18 bases between them. Repertoires were generated with immunoSEQ multiplex PCR, while TCRdb's copy carries only in-frame clones and drops some. The table lists around 41,000 clones, around 89% of them singletons. As concerns this clone: Its antigen is as yet unknown.

The specimen was CD4+ or CD8+ T cells sorted from blood, collected in a trial of the OX40 agonist ivuxolimab. The chain couples TRBV19 to TRBJ2-7; D unclear. This TCR was sampled from an adult with an advanced solid tumor such as melanoma, head and neck, liver or kidney cancer. The CDR3 sequence: CATESGSRDEQYF. CDR3 coding DNA: TGTGCCACCGAAAGTGGCTCCCGCGACGAGCAGTACTTC.